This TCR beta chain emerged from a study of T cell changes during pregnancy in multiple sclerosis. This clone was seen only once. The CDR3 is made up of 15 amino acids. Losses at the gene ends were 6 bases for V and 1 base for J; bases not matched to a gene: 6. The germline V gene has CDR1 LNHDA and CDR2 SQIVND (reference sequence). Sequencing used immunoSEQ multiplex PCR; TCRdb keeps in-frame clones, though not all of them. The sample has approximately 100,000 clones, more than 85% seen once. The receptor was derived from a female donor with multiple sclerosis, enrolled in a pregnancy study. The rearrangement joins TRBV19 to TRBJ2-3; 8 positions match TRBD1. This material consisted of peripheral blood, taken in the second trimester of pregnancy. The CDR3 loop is CASSLRGPGTDTQYF. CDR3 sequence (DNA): TGTGCCAGTAGCCTCAGGGGGCCGGGCACAGATACGCAGTATTTT.